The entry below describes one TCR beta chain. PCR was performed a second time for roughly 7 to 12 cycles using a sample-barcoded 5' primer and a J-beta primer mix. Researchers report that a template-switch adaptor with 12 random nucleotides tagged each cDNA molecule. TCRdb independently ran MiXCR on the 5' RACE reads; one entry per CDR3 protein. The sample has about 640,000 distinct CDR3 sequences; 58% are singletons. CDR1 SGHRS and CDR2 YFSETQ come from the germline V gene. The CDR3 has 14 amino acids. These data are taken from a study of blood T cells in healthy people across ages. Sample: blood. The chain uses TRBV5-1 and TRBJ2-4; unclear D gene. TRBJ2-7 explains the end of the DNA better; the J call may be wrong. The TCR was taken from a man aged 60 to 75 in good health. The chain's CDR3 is CASSLVVGPYEQYF. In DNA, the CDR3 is TGCGCCAGCAGCTTGGTAGTCGGCCCCTACGAGCAGTACTTC.